The clone carrying this T cell receptor beta chain was recorded only once. This specimen comes from a study of blood T cell repertoires in COVID-19. At the level of the study: Italy, Spain and the United States were the sources of the convalescent and acute COVID-19 samples. Sources were T cells, B-cell-depleted T cells, or PBMCs; the material itself was cDNA or gDNA.

In the original workflow: For nucleated cells, counts were estimated from reference gene primer amplification. The method was immunoSEQ multiplex PCR; TCRdb's version includes in-frame clones alone and lacks a portion of them. The V and J calls and clone size come from that table; D and trimming were worked out from the DNA. The repertoire has fewer than 350,000 clones, roughly 90% of them found once; the top ten carry 10% to 15%. The Seattle site enrolled patients during active infection and followed them longitudinally. Germline V gene lookup returns CDR1 WNHNN and CDR2 SYGVQD (reference sequence). This CDR3 is 13 amino acids long. Trimming removed 6 bases at V and 4 bases at J, with 12 bases between.

The chain recombines TRBV10-1 with TRBJ1-1; no reliable D call. The sample taken for sequencing was peripheral blood. The TCR originated in a woman aged 70-85 years with COVID-19, enrolled during active disease. Written as DNA, the CDR3 is TGCGCCAGCAGGGCAGCCGCGGGCACTGAAGCTTTCTTT. Translated: CASRAAAGTEAFF.